This TCR beta chain stems from a study of blood T cell repertoires in COVID-19. As for the study in general: Researchers got acute and convalescent COVID-19 samples from the United States, Italy and Spain. In each case, the material was cDNA or gDNA derived from T cells, B-cell-depleted T cells, or PBMCs.

Original processing methods: Amplifying reference gene primers gave estimates of nucleated cell counts. TCRdb's copy holds only in-frame clones and misses some; the assay was immunoSEQ multiplex PCR. That table supplies the V and J calls and clone size; D and trimming were determined from the DNA. The profile shows about 130,000 clones, roughly 77% of them singletons. Germline V gives CDR1 GTSNPN, CDR2 SVGIG (reference sequence). CDR3 length equals 12 residues. Trimming shortened V by 4 bases and J by 4 bases, and 10 bases separated the two germline ends. Seattle researchers signed up patients amid active infection and tracked them longitudinally.

The chain links TRBV30 to TRBJ1-1, with a tentative D call TRBD1 (6 bases). The sequenced sample consisted of peripheral blood. The clonotype was recovered from a woman in her 70s with COVID-19, enrolled during active disease. The CDR3 spells CAWNRGGTEAFF. In nucleotides, the CDR3 is TGTGCCTGGAATCGAGGGGGCACTGAAGCTTTCTTT.